These 18 T cell receptor beta chains came from one sample sequenced in a study of shared clonotypes between healthy human individuals. Clones were sequenced by immunoSEQ multiplex PCR, and TCRdb holds only the in-frame ones, with some missing. The table has 550,000 to 600,000 clones, around 81% seen once. Sequencing was performed on PBMCs. These receptor sequences come from a woman aged 40 to 49 in good health. Some clones in this sample may be carry-over from other donors' samples.

CDR3 DNA: TGTGCCAGCAGCGCCGACAGGGGGGGTGGCTACACCTTC. This translates into CASSADRGGGYTF. The V and J genes are TRBV7-8 and TRBJ1-2, with 9 positions matching TRBD1. The germline gives CDR1 SGHVS, CDR2 FQNEAQ. There are 13 residues in the CDR3. V lost 5 bases, J lost 7 bases, and 5 bases stayed unmatched.

The chain couples TRBV6-4 to TRBJ2-1; D is possibly TRBD2 (5 bases). The germline V and J ends were trimmed by 0 bases and 7 bases, with 13 bases remaining between them. In germline, CDR1 is MRHNA, CDR2 SNTAGT. CDR3 length: 15 amino acids. The CDR3 reads CASSDSGEGWNEQFF. In DNA form, the CDR3 reads TGTGCCAGCAGTGACTCTGGAGAGGGCTGGAATGAGCAGTTCTTC.

The gene calls are TRBV5-1 and TRBJ1-4; D remains ambiguous. Trimming stripped 4 bases from V and 8 bases from J, with 15 bases between. This CDR3 is 14 amino acids long. Germline-derived CDR1 and CDR2 are SGHRS and YFSETQ. The CDR3 spells CASSESIAREKLFF. Here the CDR3 DNA reads TGCGCCAGCAGCGAGTCCATCGCTAGGGAAAAACTGTTTTTT.

The chain couples TRBV7-2 to TRBJ2-3, with unresolved D. The V end was cut by 0 bases, the J end by 1 base, with 11 bases between. Germline V gene sequence: CDR1 SGHTA, CDR2 FQGNSA. The CDR3 spans 16 residues. As DNA, the CDR3 is TGTGCCAGCAGCTTAGCGCCCGGGCCGGGCACAGATACGCAGTATTTT. It codes for CASSLAPGPGTDTQYF.

This clone has more than one count but fewer than ten. V usage is TRBV7-2 and J usage is TRBJ2-5; perhaps TRBD2 as D (6 bases). Near its end, the DNA agrees better with TRBJ2-7, so the J call may be wrong. The V gene's germline CDR1 is SGHTA and CDR2 FQGNSA. This CDR3 spans 13 amino acids. This CDR3 is CASSWRGRVEQYF. The CDR3, as DNA: TGTGCCAGCAGCTGGAGGGGTAGGGTCGAGCAGTACTTC.

This chain connects TRBV10-3 to TRBJ2-1; D may correspond to TRBD1 or TRBD2 (5 bases each). In germline, CDR1 is ENHRY, CDR2 SYGVKD. V lost 3 bases, J lost 7 bases, and 16 bases lay in between. The CDR3 has 15 residues. CDR3 sequence reads: CAISEGVASTNEQFF. Here the CDR3 DNA reads TGTGCCATCAGTGAAGGGGTAGCGTCCACGAATGAGCAGTTCTTC.

This clone was counted once. The chain employs TRBV5-4 and TRBJ1-2; 8 bases agree with TRBD1. Germline CDR1 is SGHNT and CDR2 is YYREEE (reference sequence). The CDR3 has 17 residues. V shed 0 bases, J shed 7 bases, and the junction held 14 bases outside the gene matches. The CDR3 region has the DNA TGTGCCAGCAGCTTGGCAGGACAGGGCCCCGCTAAGGGTGGCTACACCTTC. Amino acids: CASSLAGQGPAKGGYTF.

This clone occurred a few times. The chain links TRBV9 to TRBJ1-5, with D perhaps TRBD1 (5 bases). This CDR3 spans 14 amino acids. Trimming pared 3 bases from V and 5 bases from J, leaving 12 bases between. The germline V gene encodes CDR1 SGDLS and CDR2 YYNGEE. The CDR3 protein is CASSGRDADQPQHF. CDR3 DNA: TGTGCCAGCAGCGGCCGGGACGCTGATCAGCCCCAGCATTTT. Drawing the rest from reference TRBV9 and TRBJ1-5, the complete variable domain is DSGVTQTPKHLITATGQRVTLRCSPRSGDLSVYWYQQSLDQGLQFLIQYYNGEERAKGNILERFSAQQFPDLHSELNLSSLELGDSALYFCASSGRDADQPQHFGDGTRLSIL.

V usage is TRBV7-9 and J usage is TRBJ2-5; D may be TRBD2 (5 bases). V lost 0 bases to trimming and J lost 1 base, with 6 bases between them. The CDR3 is 14 amino acids. CDR1 and CDR2 (germline): SEHNR, FQNEAQ (reference sequence). The chain's CDR3 is CASSLAGAQETQYF. CDR3 sequence (DNA): TGTGCCAGCAGCTTAGCGGGAGCCCAAGAGACCCAGTACTTC.

Points on this clone: Other DNA sequences within the sample encode an identical CDR3. The genes are TRBV7-2 and TRBJ2-1, with TRBD2 as a possible D gene (6 bases). This CDR3 has 13 residues. Germline V gene data show CDR1 as SGHTA and CDR2 as FQGNSA. V lost 5 bases, J lost 6 bases, and 11 bases lay in between. The CDR3 bases are TGTGCCAGCAGCCCGGGACTCGTCAATGAGCAGTTCTTC. Translation gives CASSPGLVNEQFF. Supplemented by reference TRBV7-2 and TRBJ2-1, the full variable domain reads GAGVSQSPSNKVTEKGKDVELRCDPISGHTALYWYRQSLGQGLEFLIYFQGNSAPDKSGLPSDRFSAERTGGSVSTLTIQRTQQEDSAVYLCASSPGLVNEQFFGPGTRLTVL.

V and J are TRBV28 and TRBJ2-7; D ambiguous. Per the germline V gene, CDR1 is MDHEN and CDR2 is SYDVKM. The CDR3 is 14 amino acids. Deletions cut 5 bases from V and 2 bases from J, with 13 bases between. CDR3 nucleotides: TGTGCCAGCAGTCCCGGACGAGAACCCTACGAGCAGTACTTC. The encoded protein is CASSPGREPYEQYF.

CDR3 sequence (DNA): TGTGCCAGCAGCTTAAGGCGGTATAGTGGGGCCAACGTCCTGACTTTC. Its translation is CASSLRRYSGANVLTF. This sequence joins TRBV5-5 and TRBJ2-6, with D uncertain. The CDR3 spans 16 residues. Between the trimmed V and J ends, which lost 2 bases and 3 bases, there was a span of 12 bases. Germline V lookup: CDR1 SGHKS, CDR2 YYEKEE (reference sequence). The full variable domain, its missing parts supplied by reference TRBV5-5 and TRBJ2-6, is DAGVTQSPTHLIKTRGQQVTLRCSPISGHKSVSWYQQVLGQGPQFIFQYYEKEERGRGNFPDRFSARQFPNYSSELNVNALLLGDSALYLCASSLRRYSGANVLTFGAGSRLTVL.

This clone appeared once. CDR3 sequence: CASSVGPRDYGYTF. Written as DNA, the CDR3 is TGTGCCAGCAGCGTAGGTCCGCGTGACTATGGCTACACCTTC. The chain combines TRBV9 with TRBJ1-2; D ambiguous. V gave up 0 bases and J gave up 3 bases, with 9 bases separating them. In germline, CDR1 is SGDLS, CDR2 YYNGEE. This CDR3 spans 14 amino acids.

The V call is TRBV30, the J call TRBJ2-2, with no clear D. The CDR3 has 14 residues. V lost 0 bases, J lost 4 bases, and 9 bases lay in between. Germline V CDR1 and CDR2: GTSNPN, SVGIG (reference sequence). The CDR3 bases are TGTGCCTGGAGTGTACCCCGTGCCACCGGGGAGCTGTTTTTT. It yields the protein CAWSVPRATGELFF.

V usage is TRBV4-3 and J usage is TRBJ2-7; 8 positions match TRBD1. CDR1 and CDR2 from the germline V gene are LGHNA and YSLEER. This CDR3 region has 14 residues. V lost 3 bases to trimming and J lost 4 bases; unmatched junction nucleotides: 5. This chain's CDR3 is CASSHNRGEYEQYF. DNA for the CDR3: TGCGCCAGCAGCCATAACAGGGGGGAGTACGAGCAGTACTTC.

The CDR3 loop is CASSLSPGGASGNTIYF. CDR3 nucleotides: TGTGCCAGCAGCTTAAGCCCAGGGGGCGCCTCTGGAAACACCATATATTTT. The rearrangement joins TRBV7-6 to TRBJ1-3; 8 nucleotides agree with TRBD1. Looked up from germline, CDR1 is SGHVS and CDR2 is FNYEAQ. The J segment lost 0 bases and the V segment lost 2 bases, leaving 6 bases of the junction unmatched. The CDR3 covers 17 residues. The complete variable domain, with remaining parts taken from reference TRBV7-6 and TRBJ1-3, reads GAGVSQSPRYKVTKRGQDVALRCDPISGHVSLYWYRQALGQGPEFLTYFNYEAQQDKSGLPNDRFSAERPEGSISTLTIQRTEQRDSAMYRCASSLSPGGASGNTIYFGEGSWLTVV.

This clone was counted a few times. V gene TRBV10-2 combines with J gene TRBJ2-3; D is possibly TRBD2 (6 bases). The CDR3 has 14 residues. The germline V gene encodes CDR1 WSHSY and CDR2 SAAADI. The V and J ends lost 10 bases and 1 base respectively, with 15 bases between them. CDR3 region: CAIKPGLGTDTQYF. The DNA for the CDR3 is TGCGCCATCAAACCGGGACTCGGCACAGATACGCAGTATTTT.

The J gene is TRBJ1-2, the V gene TRBV29-1; TRBD1 might be the D (6 bases). Germline CDR1 is SQVTM and CDR2 is ANQGSEA. CDR3 length: 12 residues. The ends were cut back, 2 bases at V and 3 bases at J, with 7 bases in the middle. The CDR3 region is CSVERGDYGYTF. DNA of the CDR3: TGCAGCGTTGAAAGGGGGGACTATGGCTACACCTTC.